The 26 T cell receptor beta chains below all came from one sample that was sequenced in a study of PD-1 blockade in classical Hodgkin lymphoma. This sample's time point: cycle 4 day 1 (C4D1), after about 6 weeks of nivolumab. There was relapse after autologous stem cell transplantation in every patient, and there was variation in brentuximab vedotin exposure. The method was immunoSEQ multiplex PCR; TCRdb's version includes in-frame clones alone and lacks a portion of them. The sample includes approximately 29,000 clones, approximately 80% seen only once; the top ten take around a sixth. Sequencing was performed on peripheral blood mononuclear cells (PBMCs), taken before the fourth cycle of nivolumab. Receptors were obtained from a human donor with classical Hodgkin lymphoma.

The sample holds a few counts of this clone. The chain couples TRBV30 to TRBJ1-5; D gene ambiguous. Trimming shortened V by 1 base and J by 11 bases, and 12 bases separated the two germline ends. The CDR3 loop spans 12 amino acids. In germline, CDR1 is GTSNPN, CDR2 SVGIG (reference sequence). CDR3 sequence (DNA): TGTGCCTGGAGTGACTTTCAGTCGGCCCAGCATTTT. It encodes CAWSDFQSAQHF.

The gene calls are TRBV4-1 and TRBJ2-2, with D perhaps being TRBD1 or TRBD2 (5 bases each). The CDR3 loop spans 17 amino acids. Germline V gives CDR1 MGHRA, CDR2 YSYEKL. Deletions cut 0 bases from V and 5 bases from J, with 16 bases between. CDR3 in DNA: TGCGCCAGCAGCCAAGATCTCAGGGTGGGGAGAACCGGGGAGCTGTTTTTT. Encoded protein: CASSQDLRVGRTGELFF.

This clone was seen a handful of times. The rearrangement links TRBV5-1 to TRBJ2-4; D perhaps matches TRBD1 (5 bases). V was cut by 0 bases and J by 8 bases, with 12 bases left in between. Germline CDR1 and CDR2: SGHRS and YFSETQ. The CDR3 sequence is 14 residues long. The CDR3 bases are TGCGCCAGCAGCTTGGAAGGCAGGGTAGACATTCAGTACTTC. This gives the protein CASSLEGRVDIQYF.

Details on this clone: It differs at one base from a far larger clone, so likely a read error. CDR3 in amino acids: CASSYHRAGGTIFVQETQYF. Written as DNA, the CDR3 is TGTGCCAGCAGCTACCACCGGGCCGGGGGAACGATTTTCGTCCAAGAGACCCAGTACTTC. This chain joins TRBV4-2 and TRBJ2-5, with D possibly TRBD2 on 6 matching bases. Trimming removed 5 bases from V and 1 base from J, with 29 bases in between. This CDR3 contains 20 residues. CDR1 and CDR2 (germline): LGHNA, YNFKEQ.

This chain uses TRBV10-3 with TRBJ1-2, with D perhaps matching TRBD1 (6 bases). The CDR3 is 15 amino acids. Trimming pared 4 bases from V and 2 bases from J, leaving 14 bases between. Germline CDR1 ENHRY, CDR2 SYGVKD. This chain's CDR3 is CAISGTLTGNYGYTF. The CDR3 DNA follows: TGTGCCATCAGTGGGACACTCACAGGGAACTATGGCTACACCTTC.

The chain couples TRBV5-6 to TRBJ2-5, with D perhaps TRBD1 (6 bases). The J call may be faulty, since TRBJ2-7 better matches the DNA end. The CDR3 is 17 residues long. Germline values: CDR1 SGHDT, CDR2 YYEEEE. The CDR3 loop is CASSLAIGTPSPYEQYF. For the CDR3, the DNA is TGTGCCAGCAGCTTGGCGATTGGGACACCCAGTCCCTACGAGCAGTACTTC.

The chain recombines TRBV6-5 with TRBJ2-2; D is ambiguous. Germline loops: CDR1 MNHEY, CDR2 SVGAGI. This CDR3 contains 13 residues. V was shortened by 4 bases and J by 5 bases, with 8 bases between the two germline ends. Here the CDR3 reads CASSSGGTGELFF. In DNA form, the CDR3 reads TGTGCCAGCAGTTCGGGTGGGACCGGGGAGCTGTTTTTT.

The chain has TRBV30 and TRBJ2-7; D is possibly TRBD1 or TRBD2 (5 bases each). Germline V gives CDR1 GTSNPN, CDR2 SVGIG (reference sequence). The V end lost 8 bases, the J end lost 2 bases, and 10 bases lay between the germline ends. This CDR3 has 11 amino acids. In DNA form, the CDR3 reads TGTGCCGGGACGGACACCTACGAGCAGTACTTC. Translating it yields CAGTDTYEQYF.

The chain recombines TRBV5-1 with TRBJ2-5; 9 bases match TRBD1. Per the germline V gene, CDR1 is SGHRS and CDR2 is YFSETQ. This CDR3 has 16 residues. Trimming removed 4 bases from V and 2 bases from J; junction bases left unmatched: 9. The CDR3: CASSPLDGTGQETQYF. Written as DNA, the CDR3 is TGCGCCAGCAGCCCGTTGGACGGGACAGGGCAAGAGACCCAGTACTTC. Looking up the rest from reference TRBV5-1 and TRBJ2-5 gives the full variable domain: KAGVTQTPRYLIKTRGQQVTLSCSPISGHRSVSWYQQTPGQGLQFLFEYFSETQRNKGNFPGRFSGRQFSNSRSEMNVSTLELGDSALYLCASSPLDGTGQETQYFGPGTRLLVL.

Only a few counts were recorded for this clone. The gene calls are TRBV5-1 and TRBJ2-7, with TRBD2 matching 9 bases. Unmatched junction bases numbered 10, after V lost 4 bases and J lost 5 bases. The CDR3 loop spans 15 amino acids. The germline gives CDR1 SGHRS, CDR2 YFSETQ. The CDR3 spells CASSPNPGLADEQYF. As DNA, the CDR3 is TGCGCCAGCAGCCCCAACCCGGGACTAGCCGACGAGCAGTACTTC.

The chain links TRBV7-2 to TRBJ1-5; D gene uncertain. V dropped 1 base and J dropped 3 bases, with 4 bases sitting between them. CDR1 and CDR2 from the germline V gene are SGHTA and FQGNSA. The CDR3 extends over 13 amino acids. The CDR3 here is CASSLGVNQPQHF. Here the CDR3 DNA reads TGTGCCAGCAGCTTAGGGGTCAATCAGCCCCAGCATTTT.

The J gene is TRBJ2-3, the V gene TRBV4-2; 11 nucleotides align to TRBD2. CDR3 length equals 15 residues. With V trimmed by 3 bases and J by 5 bases, 4 bases remained unmatched. Germline V lookup: CDR1 LGHNA, CDR2 YNFKEQ. CDR3 residues: CASSQGGLAEDTQYF. The CDR3 nucleotides are TGTGCCAGCAGCCAGGGGGGACTAGCGGAAGATACGCAGTATTTT.

The chain recombines TRBV6-1 with TRBJ2-6; D unresolved. Between the trimmed V and J ends, which lost 6 bases and 0 bases, there was a span of 9 bases. The CDR3 extends over 15 amino acids. Germline CDR1 is MNHNS and CDR2 is SASEGT. The CDR3 nucleotides read TGTGCCAGCAGCGACCTTCCCTCTGGGGCCAACGTCCTGACTTTC. This sequence encodes CASSDLPSGANVLTF.

This clone was observed a single time. This sequence joins TRBV10-3 and TRBJ1-1; D call uncertain. Germline CDR1 and CDR2: ENHRY and SYGVKD. Trimming removed 0 bases from V and 2 bases from J, with 4 bases in between. This CDR3 spans 13 amino acids. The chain's CDR3 is CAISESANTEAFF. Written as DNA, the CDR3 is TGTGCCATCAGTGAGTCAGCTAACACTGAAGCTTTCTTT.

The chain recombines TRBV7-3 with TRBJ2-3, with 7 bases fitting TRBD2. The CDR3 has 15 amino acids. With V trimmed by 3 bases and J by 0 bases, 3 bases remained unmatched. The germline CDR1 and CDR2 sequences are SGHTA and FQGTGA. The CDR3 coding sequence is TGTGCCAGCAGCTTCGGCGGGGGAAGCACAGATACGCAGTATTTT. This gives the protein CASSFGGGSTDTQYF. Looking up the rest from reference TRBV7-3 and TRBJ2-3 gives the full variable domain: GAGVSQTPSNKVTEKGKYVELRCDPISGHTALYWYRQSLGQGPEFLIYFQGTGAADDSGLPNDRFFAVRPEGSVSTLKIQRTERGDSAVYLCASSFGGGSTDTQYFGPGTRLTVL.

J is TRBJ2-7 and V is TRBV19; D is possibly TRBD1 (5 bases). Germline-derived CDR1 and CDR2 are LNHDA and SQIVND (reference sequence). The V end lost 6 bases, the J end lost 3 bases, and 12 bases lay between the germline ends. The CDR3 has 13 residues. The CDR3 sequence: CASSPRGLYEQYF. The CDR3 nucleotides read TGTGCCAGTAGCCCTAGGGGCCTCTACGAGCAGTACTTC.

This chain connects TRBV6-1 to TRBJ2-7; 7 nucleotides agree with TRBD1. CDR3 length: 13 amino acids. Germline CDR1 reads MNHNS; CDR2 reads SASEGT. CDR3 loop: CASSELRGTDTLV. In DNA, the CDR3 is TGTGCCAGCAGTGAACTGAGGGGGACAGACACACTCGTC.

This clone was seen only a few times. V usage is TRBV20-1 and J usage is TRBJ1-2, with no clear D. V gave up 7 bases and J gave up 4 bases, with 10 bases separating them. The CDR3 is 11 amino acids. The germline CDR1 and CDR2 sequences are DFQATT and SNEGSKA (reference sequence). The chain's CDR3 is CSGSSFYGYTF. The CDR3 DNA follows: TGCAGTGGGTCGTCTTTCTATGGCTACACCTTC.

The V gene is TRBV15, the J gene TRBJ2-2; D gene uncertain. The CDR3 has 15 residues. Germline V gives CDR1 LNHNV, CDR2 YYDKDF (reference sequence). V lost 0 bases to trimming and J lost 7 bases, with 12 bases between them. CDR3 loop: CATSRDGLGIGELFF. CDR3 nucleotide sequence: TGTGCCACCAGCAGAGATGGTCTGGGGATCGGGGAGCTGTTTTTT. The variable domain in full, completed from reference TRBV15 and TRBJ2-2, reads DAMVIQNPRYQVTQFGKPVTLSCSQTLNHNVMYWYQQKSSQAPKLLFHYYDKDFNNEADTPDNFQSRRPNTSFCFLDIRSPGLGDTAMYLCATSRDGLGIGELFFGEGSRLTVL.

The chain links TRBV11-3 to TRBJ2-7, with a tentative D call TRBD2 (5 bases). Looked up from germline, CDR1 is SGHNT and CDR2 is YENEEA. The CDR3 runs 16 residues. Trimming removed 3 bases from V and 0 bases from J, with 15 bases in between. For the CDR3, the DNA is TGTGCCAGCAGCTTTTTGCGGGTCCCTAGCTCCTACGAGCAGTACTTC. Translation: CASSFLRVPSSYEQYF.

The chain employs TRBV2 and TRBJ1-4; D not resolved. The CDR3 extends over 13 amino acids. From germline, CDR1 is SNHLY and CDR2 FYNNEI. V was cut by 5 bases and J by 8 bases, with 12 bases left in between. CDR3: CASSPDNYEKLFF. For the CDR3, the DNA is TGTGCCAGCAGTCCCGACAATTACGAAAAACTGTTTTTT.

This chain joins TRBV5-1 and TRBJ2-5; TRBD2 matches at 12 bases. Per the germline V gene, CDR1 is SGHRS and CDR2 is YFSETQ. V shed 7 bases, J shed 1 base, and the junction held 5 bases outside the gene matches. The CDR3 runs 15 residues. The CDR3 sequence: CASRILAGGQETQYF. CDR3 nucleotides: TGCGCCAGCCGGATACTAGCGGGGGGCCAAGAGACCCAGTACTTC.

The V and J genes are TRBV7-3 and TRBJ2-7; D may match TRBD1 or TRBD2 (5 bases each). The CDR3 covers 15 residues. Germline V gene sequence: CDR1 SGHTA, CDR2 FQGTGA. Trimming shortened V by 0 bases and J by 4 bases, and 13 bases separated the two germline ends. As DNA, the CDR3 is TGTGCCAGCAGCTTAACGCCGGGACCGAGATACGAGCAGTACTTC. Protein product: CASSLTPGPRYEQYF.

The chain carries TRBV28 and TRBJ2-1; TRBD2 might be the D (6 bases). The V end lost 5 bases, the J end lost 2 bases, and 19 bases lay between the germline ends. The CDR3 loop spans 17 amino acids. CDR1 is MDHEN and CDR2 is SYDVKM in the germline V gene. In nucleotides, the CDR3 is TGTGCCAGCAGTCCTTCTCTCGGGACTCCCACCTACAATGAGCAGTTCTTC. It yields the protein CASSPSLGTPTYNEQFF.

A note on this clone: The junction differs from germline at one of its ends, possibly a read error. The V call is TRBV7-9, the J call TRBJ1-1; perhaps TRBD1 as D (5 bases). The CDR3 has 12 amino acids. Germline CDR1 and CDR2: SEHNR and FQNEAQ (reference sequence). CDR3 sequence reads: CASSLAGAEAFF. The CDR3, as DNA: TGTGCCAGCAGCCTAGCGGGGGCTGAAGCTTTCTTT.

V usage is TRBV7-8 and J usage is TRBJ2-5; the match to TRBD1 covers 7 bases. J was trimmed by 5 bases and V by 2 bases; bases with no gene match: 8. Germline V CDR1 and CDR2: SGHVS, FQNEAQ. The CDR3 has 15 amino acids. In DNA, the CDR3 is TGTGCCAGCAGCTTACTAAGGGGGCTCGGGGAGACCCAGTACTTC. It encodes CASSLLRGLGETQYF.